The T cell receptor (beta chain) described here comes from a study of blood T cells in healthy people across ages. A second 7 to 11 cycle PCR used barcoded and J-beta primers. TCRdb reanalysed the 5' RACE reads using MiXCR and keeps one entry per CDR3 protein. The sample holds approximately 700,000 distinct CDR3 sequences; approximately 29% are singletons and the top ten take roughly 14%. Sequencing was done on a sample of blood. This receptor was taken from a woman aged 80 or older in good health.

Here the CDR3 DNA reads TGTGCCAGCAGCCGGGCCGAGACTGAAGCTTTCTTT. As protein: CASSRAETEAFF. This sequence joins TRBV28 and TRBJ1-1, with no clear D. Trimming cost V 6 bases and J 5 bases, with 10 bases left between them. Germline V gene data show CDR1 as MDHEN and CDR2 as SYDVKM. The CDR3 has 12 residues.